Listed below are T cell receptor beta chains from one sample, sequenced in a study of CD4 T cells in relation to SARS-CoV-2 and coronaviruses. TCRdb's copy holds only in-frame clones and misses some; the assay was immunoSEQ multiplex PCR. The table shows more than 50,000 clones, with around 86% occurring only once. Sequencing was done on a sample of memory CD4+ T cells from PBMCs. Receptors were obtained from a human donor in good health. Each CDR3 is given with its conserved first and last residue. D genes are given only for firm matches. Part of the rows lack a size; the others show once, few, many or a class for expanded clones.

TRBJ2-2	TRBD1	.	TRBV7-2	16	TGTGCCAGCAGCCGCCAGGGGGCTCGTAACACCGGGGAGCTGTTTTTT	CASSRQGARNTGELFF
TRBJ1-5	.	once	TRBV28	13	TGTGCCAGCAGATCCGTTGGGGCCCAGCCCCAGCATTTT	CASRSVGAQPQHF
TRBJ2-7	.	few	TRBV9	15	TGTGCCAGCAGCGTCTCGTCGGGACCCTCCTACGAGCAGTACTTC	CASSVSSGPSYEQYF
TRBJ1-3	.	.	TRBV6-5	15	TGTGCCAGCAGGGGACTCGGGGGCGCTGGAAACACCATATATTTT	CASRGLGGAGNTIYF
TRBJ1-6	.	few	TRBV2	13	TGTGCCGGTCGCGTTGCCTCTAATTCACCCCTCCACTTT	CAGRVASNSPLHF
TRBJ2-5	.	.	TRBV25-1	16	TGTGCCAGCAGTGAGGGAACAGCCGGGTGGTTAGAGACCCAGTACTTC	CASSEGTAGWLETQYF
TRBJ2-1	TRBD1	.	TRBV6-6	13	TGTGCCAGCAGCGCCCACAGGGGGCAAGGGCAGTTCTTC	CASSAHRGQGQFF
TRBJ1-1	TRBD1	.	TRBV10-3	15	TGTGCCATCAGTGAGTCACAGGGGGGGAACACTGAAGCTTTCTTT	CAISESQGGNTEAFF
TRBJ2-3	TRBD1	.	TRBV27	16	TGTGCCAGCAAATTTACGGGACAGGGAAGCACAGATACGCAGTATTTT	CASKFTGQGSTDTQYF
TRBJ2-7	.	.	TRBV5-5	13	TGTGCCAGCAGCTTGTCTTGGTCCTACGAGCAGTACTTC	CASSLSWSYEQYF
TRBJ2-7	TRBD2	.	TRBV12-3/TRBV12-4	13	TGTGCCAGCAGTTTTATGCGGGAGAGTGAGCAGTACTTC	CASSFMRESEQYF
TRBJ2-7	TRBD2	.	TRBV20-1	13	TGCAGTGCTAGTTTAGCGGGAGGGCCCGAGCAGTACTTC	CSASLAGGPEQYF